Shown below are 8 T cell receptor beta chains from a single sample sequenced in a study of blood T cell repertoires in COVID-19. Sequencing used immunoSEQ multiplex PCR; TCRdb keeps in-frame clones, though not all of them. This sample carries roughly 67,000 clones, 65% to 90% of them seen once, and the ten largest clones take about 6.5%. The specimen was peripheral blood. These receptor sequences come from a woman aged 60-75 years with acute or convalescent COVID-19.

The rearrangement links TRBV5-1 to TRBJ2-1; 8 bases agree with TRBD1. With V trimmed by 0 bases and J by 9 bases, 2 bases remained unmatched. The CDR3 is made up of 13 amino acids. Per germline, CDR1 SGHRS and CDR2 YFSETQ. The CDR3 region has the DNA TGCGCCAGCAGCTTGGACAGGGGGGCTGAGCAGTTCTTC. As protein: CASSLDRGAEQFF.

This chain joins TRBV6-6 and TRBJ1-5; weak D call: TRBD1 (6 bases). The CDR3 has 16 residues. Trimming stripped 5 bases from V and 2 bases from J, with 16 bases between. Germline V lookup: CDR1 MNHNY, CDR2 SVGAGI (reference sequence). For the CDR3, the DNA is TGTGCCAGCAGTCGGTCAGGGGAACGGGGCAATCAGCCCCAGCATTTT. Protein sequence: CASSRSGERGNQPQHF.

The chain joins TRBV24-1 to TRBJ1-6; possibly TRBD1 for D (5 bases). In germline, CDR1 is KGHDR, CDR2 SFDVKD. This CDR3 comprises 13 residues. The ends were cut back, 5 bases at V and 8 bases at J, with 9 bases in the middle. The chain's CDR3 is CATSAGGDSPLHF. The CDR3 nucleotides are TGTGCCACCAGTGCCGGGGGGGATTCACCCCTCCACTTT.

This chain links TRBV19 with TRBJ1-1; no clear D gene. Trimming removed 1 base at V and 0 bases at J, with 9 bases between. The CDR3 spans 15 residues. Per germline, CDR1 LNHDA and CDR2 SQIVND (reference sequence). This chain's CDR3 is CASSIGWTMNTEAFF. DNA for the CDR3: TGTGCCAGTAGTATAGGATGGACTATGAACACTGAAGCTTTCTTT.

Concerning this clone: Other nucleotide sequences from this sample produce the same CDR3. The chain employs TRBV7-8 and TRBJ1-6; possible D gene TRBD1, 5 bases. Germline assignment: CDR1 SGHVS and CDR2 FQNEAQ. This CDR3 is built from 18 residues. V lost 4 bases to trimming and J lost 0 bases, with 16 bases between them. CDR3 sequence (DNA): TGTGCCAGCAGCTCTATCGGGGGGGGAAGCTCCTATAATTCACCCCTCCACTTT. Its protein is CASSSIGGGSSYNSPLHF.

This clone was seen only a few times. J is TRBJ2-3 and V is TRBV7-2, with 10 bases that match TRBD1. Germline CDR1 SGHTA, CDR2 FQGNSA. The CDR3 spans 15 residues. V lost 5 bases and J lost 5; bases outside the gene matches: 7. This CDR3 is CASSRTGGLIDTQYF. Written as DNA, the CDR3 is TGTGCCAGCAGCCGGACAGGGGGACTTATAGATACGCAGTATTTT.

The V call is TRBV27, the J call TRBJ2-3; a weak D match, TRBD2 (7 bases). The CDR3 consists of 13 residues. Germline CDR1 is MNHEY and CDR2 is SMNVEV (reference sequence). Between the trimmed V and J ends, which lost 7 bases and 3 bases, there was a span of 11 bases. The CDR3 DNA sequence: TGTGCCAGCACGGAGGGGGGGACAGATACGCAGTATTTT. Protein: CASTEGGTDTQYF.

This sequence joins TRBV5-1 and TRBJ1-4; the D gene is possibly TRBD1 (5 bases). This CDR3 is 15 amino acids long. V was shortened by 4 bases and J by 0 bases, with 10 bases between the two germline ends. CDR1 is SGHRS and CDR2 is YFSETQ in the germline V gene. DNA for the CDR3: TGCGCCAGCAGCCCGACAGTAGCAACTAATGAAAAACTGTTTTTT. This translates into CASSPTVATNEKLFF.